Below, 25 T cell receptor beta chains from the same sample are listed, as sequenced in a study of shared clonotypes between healthy human individuals. Sequencing used immunoSEQ multiplex PCR; TCRdb keeps in-frame clones, though not all of them. The repertoire has about 2.4 million clones, approximately 92% of them found once; the top ten carry more than 0.12%. The sample consisted of naive CD4+ T cells sorted from blood. As to subset: CD45RA+ positively selected. These TCRs come from a man aged 18-30 years in good health.

In nucleotides, the CDR3 is TGTGCCAGCAGTGGTGTAAGGAATGATCAGCCCCAGCATTTT. Translation: CASSGVRNDQPQHF. J is TRBJ1-5 and V is TRBV2; no clear D gene. Per the germline V gene, CDR1 is SNHLY and CDR2 is FYNNEI. V lost 4 bases and J 5 bases, leaving 12 bases between the germline ends. This CDR3 region has 14 residues.

The chain uses TRBV7-9 and TRBJ1-1; D perhaps matches TRBD1 (5 bases). Germline V gene lookup returns CDR1 SEHNR and CDR2 FQNEAQ (reference sequence). This CDR3 is built from 15 residues. V lost 2 bases and J lost 1, with 11 bases in between. The CDR3, as DNA: TGTGCCAGCAGCTTATCGGCGCAGGGGAACACTGAAGCTTTCTTT. As protein: CASSLSAQGNTEAFF.

The V and J genes are TRBV6-6 and TRBJ2-7; 7 bases align to TRBD1. Trimming at V came to 5 bases and at J to 2 bases, leaving 6 bases not matched to a gene. CDR1 and CDR2 (germline): MNHNY, SVGAGI (reference sequence). The CDR3 sequence is 14 residues long. The CDR3 region has the DNA TGTGCCAGCAGTAAGGACAGGAGTGCCTACGAGCAGTACTTC. Translating it yields CASSKDRSAYEQYF.

The chain has TRBV10-3 and TRBJ2-7; D is undetermined. The CDR3 sequence is 13 residues long. Per germline, CDR1 ENHRY and CDR2 SYGVKD. The V end lost 3 bases, the J end lost 2 bases, and 8 bases lay between the germline ends. The CDR3 DNA sequence: TGTGCCATCAGTGATAACAGCCCCTACGAGCAGTACTTC. Protein: CAISDNSPYEQYF.

V and J are TRBV5-4 and TRBJ2-5, with no clear D. Trimming took 4 bases from V and 1 from J, leaving 8 bases between them. The CDR3 is 13 residues long. Germline CDR1 is SGHNT and CDR2 is YYREEE (reference sequence). CDR3 sequence (DNA): TGTGCCAGCAGCCCGCTTCCCCAAGAGACCCAGTACTTC. Its protein product is CASSPLPQETQYF.

This chain joins TRBV4-1 and TRBJ1-2; D gene ambiguous. The germline V gene has CDR1 MGHRA and CDR2 YSYEKL. The CDR3 is 16 amino acids. Trimming stripped 0 bases from V and 7 bases from J, with 18 bases between. CDR3 in amino acids: CASSQDAEPRVGGYTF. CDR3 DNA sequence: TGCGCCAGCAGCCAAGATGCAGAACCCCGGGTGGGTGGCTACACCTTC.

The chain links TRBV19 to TRBJ1-5; D uncertain. The CDR3 runs to 12 residues. CDR1 LNHDA and CDR2 SQIVND come from the germline V gene (reference sequence). V dropped 5 bases and J dropped 3 bases, with 5 bases sitting between them. The CDR3 reads CASSSYNQPQHF. Here the CDR3 DNA reads TGTGCCAGTAGTTCGTACAATCAGCCCCAGCATTTT.

The chain carries TRBV6-5 and TRBJ1-1; D remains unclear. The V end lost 5 bases, the J end lost 1 base, and 14 bases lay between the germline ends. CDR3 length: 15 residues. The germline gives CDR1 MNHEY, CDR2 SVGAGI. CDR3: CASSPLISGNTEAFF. CDR3 bases: TGTGCCAGCAGTCCCCTAATTTCGGGGAACACTGAAGCTTTCTTT.

V usage is TRBV29-1 and J usage is TRBJ1-4; TRBD1 aligns across 8 bases. The CDR3 extends over 15 amino acids. V shed 1 base, J shed 7 bases, and the junction held 8 bases outside the gene matches. Germline V CDR1 and CDR2: SQVTM, ANQGSEA. DNA for the CDR3: TGCAGCGTTGAAGTAACAGGGGGGTACCCTGAAAAACTGTTTTTT. Protein: CSVEVTGGYPEKLFF.

V is TRBV5-8 and J is TRBJ2-7; a possible D gene is TRBD2 (5 bases). Trimming took 3 bases from V and 4 from J, leaving 8 bases between them. This CDR3 region has 12 residues. The V gene's germline CDR1 is SGHTS and CDR2 YDEGEE. CDR3: CASSSRGYEQYF. The CDR3, as DNA: TGTGCCAGCAGCTCTCGGGGTTACGAGCAGTACTTC.

The V and J genes are TRBV2 and TRBJ2-3; 10 bases are shared with TRBD2. V shed 11 bases, J shed 1 base, and the junction held 6 bases outside the gene matches. The germline CDR1 and CDR2 sequences are SNHLY and FYNNEI. CDR3 length equals 14 residues. The CDR3 reads CASRLAGRTDTQYF. CDR3 DNA: TGTGCCTCCCGACTAGCGGGCCGCACAGATACGCAGTATTTT.

This chain links TRBV6-4 with TRBJ1-1; 8 bases agree with TRBD1. Germline CDR1 reads MRHNA; CDR2 reads SNTAGT. The CDR3 is 14 amino acids. The trim removed 4 bases at V and 7 bases at J, leaving 8 bases unmatched. The CDR3 sequence: CASSVLTGEGEAFF. CDR3 sequence (DNA): TGTGCCAGCAGTGTTTTGACAGGGGAGGGTGAAGCTTTCTTT.

V usage is TRBV7-2 and J usage is TRBJ1-1, with 9 positions matching TRBD1. Germline V gene data show CDR1 as SGHTA and CDR2 as FQGNSA. After removal of 5 bases from V and 3 bases from J, the junction contained 7 bases not matched to a gene. The CDR3 covers 15 residues. The CDR3 loop reads CASSPPGQGYTEAFF. The CDR3 bases are TGTGCCAGCAGCCCTCCGGGACAGGGTTACACTGAAGCTTTCTTT.

The rearrangement joins TRBV2 to TRBJ2-1; D is unclear. The CDR3 has 13 residues. V shed 6 bases and J shed 6 bases, with 12 bases lying between them. CDR1 SNHLY and CDR2 FYNNEI come from the germline V gene. The CDR3 nucleotides are TGTGCCAGCAGCGCATGGCCCCTCAATGAGCAGTTCTTC. Protein product: CASSAWPLNEQFF.

The genes are TRBV28 and TRBJ2-5; 12 nucleotides line up with TRBD1. The CDR3 is 16 amino acids. Germline CDR1 is MDHEN and CDR2 is SYDVKM. Trimming took 4 bases from V and 4 from J; bases not matched to a gene: 7. Here the CDR3 reads CASSSRGTGGLETQYF. Written as DNA, the CDR3 is TGTGCCAGCAGTTCCCGAGGGACAGGGGGCCTAGAGACCCAGTACTTC.

The chain joins TRBV6-1 to TRBJ1-1; 10 bases are shared with TRBD1. CDR1 is MNHNS, CDR2 SASEGT, per germline. The CDR3 contains 15 residues. J lost 1 base, V lost 6 bases, and 5 bases had no gene match. The CDR3 is CASRRQGAENTEAFF. CDR3 sequence (DNA): TGTGCCAGCAGGCGACAGGGGGCGGAGAACACTGAAGCTTTCTTT.

The V gene is TRBV7-9, the J gene TRBJ2-1, with 8 bases aligning to TRBD2. This CDR3 comprises 16 residues. V lost 5 bases and J lost 1; bases outside the gene matches: 7. Germline loops: CDR1 SEHNR, CDR2 FQNEAQ (reference sequence). The CDR3 is CASSKGLDPSYNEQFF. The CDR3 region has the DNA TGTGCCAGCAGCAAGGGACTAGACCCGTCCTACAATGAGCAGTTCTTC.

In its sample, this clone was seen once. The genes are TRBV5-6 and TRBJ2-4; D is uncertain. The CDR3 runs to 15 residues. Per the germline V gene, CDR1 is SGHDT and CDR2 is YYEEEE. The V gene lost 4 bases and the J gene lost 0 bases, with 11 bases spanning the gap. The CDR3 nucleotides read TGTGCCAGCAGCCCAACCAAGCTAGCCAAAAACATTCAGTACTTC. Protein sequence: CASSPTKLAKNIQYF.

A single count supports this clone. The chain employs TRBV14 and TRBJ1-4; maybe TRBD1 (5 bases). This CDR3 has 16 amino acids. Trimming took off 7 bases at V and 3 bases at J, with 18 bases between the two ends. Germline lookup yields CDR1 SGHDN and CDR2 FVKESK. The CDR3 loop is CASIRVVRGSNEKLFF. DNA for the CDR3: TGTGCCAGCATCCGGGTAGTTAGGGGTTCTAATGAAAAACTGTTTTTT.

The V gene is TRBV7-9, the J gene TRBJ1-3; 7 bases fit TRBD1. The ends lost 5 bases at V and 4 bases at J; junction bases unmatched: 8. Germline-derived CDR1 and CDR2 are SEHNR and FQNEAQ (reference sequence). CDR3 length: 15 residues. CDR3 in amino acids: CASSQTGAGGNTIYF. CDR3 DNA sequence: TGTGCCAGCAGCCAAACAGGGGCAGGCGGAAACACCATATATTTT. Full variable domain (remainder filled in from reference TRBV7-9 and TRBJ1-3): DTGVSQNPRHKITKRGQNVTFRCDPISEHNRLYWYRQTLGQGPEFLTYFQNEAQLEKSRLLSDRFSAERPKGSFSTLEIQRTEQGDSAMYLCASSQTGAGGNTIYFGEGSWLTVV.

CDR3 in amino acids: CALWLGGTGELFF. CDR3 DNA sequence: TGTGCCCTGTGGCTAGGGGGGACCGGGGAGCTGTTTTTT. This chain connects TRBV30 to TRBJ2-2; the D call may be TRBD1 or TRBD2 (6 bases each). The CDR3 has 13 residues. Trimming stripped 8 bases from V and 5 bases from J, with 15 bases between. Germline V CDR1 and CDR2: GTSNPN, SVGIG (reference sequence).

The genes are TRBV7-2 and TRBJ2-2; D not certain. The V end was cut by 5 bases, the J end by 3 bases, with 10 bases between. This CDR3 is built from 14 residues. CDR1 and CDR2 (germline): SGHTA, FQGNSA. CDR3 in DNA: TGTGCCAGCAGCCCGGACCCCTACACCGGGGAGCTGTTTTTT. This gives the protein CASSPDPYTGELFF.

The chain recombines TRBV7-2 with TRBJ2-7, with D tentatively TRBD1 (5 bases). Germline V gene lookup returns CDR1 SGHTA and CDR2 FQGNSA. V gave up 4 bases and J gave up 12 bases, with 25 bases separating them. The CDR3 spans 15 residues. This CDR3 is CASSSLTTVLRDLYF. The DNA of the CDR3 is TGTGCCAGCAGCTCCCTTACGACAGTTCTCCGCGATCTGTACTTC.

This clone showed up just once. This rearrangement joins TRBV29-1 to TRBJ1-2; weak D call: TRBD1 (5 bases). Per the germline V gene, CDR1 is SQVTM and CDR2 is ANQGSEA. CDR3 length: 13 residues. V was pared by 6 bases and J by 8 bases, with 19 bases between. CDR3 region: CSVEIGVSGGYTF. The CDR3 DNA reads as TGCAGCGTCGAGATAGGGGTTTCAGGCGGCTACACCTTC. The full variable domain, with the rest looked up from reference TRBV29-1 and TRBJ1-2, is SAVISQKPSRDICQRGTSLTIQCQVDSQVTMMFWYRQQPGQSLTLIATANQGSEATYESGFVIDKFPISRPNLTFSTLTVSNMSPEDSSIYLCSVEIGVSGGYTFGSGTRLTVV.

The genes are TRBV30 and TRBJ2-5, with 9 bases matching TRBD1. V dropped 3 bases and J dropped 2; count of bases not matched to a gene: 7. Germline assignment: CDR1 GTSNPN and CDR2 SVGIG (reference sequence). The CDR3 loop spans 15 amino acids. CDR3 region: CAWSRGTGRQETQYF. The CDR3, as DNA: TGTGCCTGGAGCCGCGGGACAGGGCGGCAAGAGACCCAGTACTTC.